This T cell receptor (beta chain) is from a study of blood T cell repertoires in COVID-19. Study background: From the United States, Italy and Spain came samples of acute and convalescent COVID-19. The analysed material was cDNA or gDNA that came from T cells, B-cell-depleted T cells, or PBMCs.

Per the original data handling: The authors estimated nucleated cell counts from reference gene primer amplification. Method: immunoSEQ multiplex PCR; TCRdb's copy keeps in-frame clones and lacks some. D and trimming come from the DNA, and the V and J calls and clone size come from that table. The sample has around 190,000 clones, 80% to 90% seen once; the top ten hold approximately 13%. Unmatched junction bases numbered 18, after V lost 10 bases and J lost 1 base. Germline assignment: CDR1 MRHNA and CDR2 SNTAGT. This CDR3 contains 17 residues. The sample comprised peripheral blood. The TCR was taken from a human donor in a cohort sampled during active COVID-19. This rearrangement joins TRBV6-4 to TRBJ2-5, with 7 positions matching TRBD2. DNA for the CDR3: TGTGCCACCGTCCCCCTAAGGGCTAGCGGACTCCAAGAGACCCAGTACTTC. Amino acid sequence: CATVPLRASGLQETQYF.